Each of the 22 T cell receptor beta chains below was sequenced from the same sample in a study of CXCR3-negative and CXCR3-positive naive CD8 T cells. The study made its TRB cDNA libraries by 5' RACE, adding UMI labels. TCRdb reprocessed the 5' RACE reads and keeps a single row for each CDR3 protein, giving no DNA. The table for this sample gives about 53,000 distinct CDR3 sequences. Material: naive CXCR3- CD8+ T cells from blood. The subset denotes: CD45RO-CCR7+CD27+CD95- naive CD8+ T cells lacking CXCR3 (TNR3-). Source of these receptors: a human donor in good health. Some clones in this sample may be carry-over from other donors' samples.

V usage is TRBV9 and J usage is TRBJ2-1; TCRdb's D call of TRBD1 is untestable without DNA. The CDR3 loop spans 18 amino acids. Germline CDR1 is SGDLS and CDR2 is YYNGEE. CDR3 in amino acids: CASSVGETGGTENNEQFF.

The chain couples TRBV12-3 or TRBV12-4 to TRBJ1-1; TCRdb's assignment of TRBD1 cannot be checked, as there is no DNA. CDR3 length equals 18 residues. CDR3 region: CASSLGTAGIVRYTEAFF.

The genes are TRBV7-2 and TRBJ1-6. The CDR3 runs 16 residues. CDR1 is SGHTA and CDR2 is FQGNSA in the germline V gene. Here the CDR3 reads CASSQTAFSYNSPLHF.

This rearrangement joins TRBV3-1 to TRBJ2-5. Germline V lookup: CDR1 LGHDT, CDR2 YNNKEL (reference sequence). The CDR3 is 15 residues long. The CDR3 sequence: CASSQGSLTGETQYF.

This CDR3 is CSANKLGEQYF. The rearrangement uses TRBV29-1 and TRBJ2-7. The CDR3 loop spans 11 amino acids. Germline values: CDR1 SQVTM, CDR2 ANQGSEA.

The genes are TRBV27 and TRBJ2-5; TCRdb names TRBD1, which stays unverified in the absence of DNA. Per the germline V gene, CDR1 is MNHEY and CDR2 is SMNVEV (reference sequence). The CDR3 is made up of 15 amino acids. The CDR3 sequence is CASMRTGFVTETQYF.

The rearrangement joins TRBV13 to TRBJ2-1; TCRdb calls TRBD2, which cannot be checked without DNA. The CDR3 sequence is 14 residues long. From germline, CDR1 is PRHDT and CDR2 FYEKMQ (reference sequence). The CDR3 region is CASSFLQAGTRSFF. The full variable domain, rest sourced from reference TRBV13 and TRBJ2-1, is AAGVIQSPRHLIKEKRETATLKCYPIPRHDTVYWYQQGPGQDPQFLISFYEKMQSDKGSIPDRFSAQQFSDYHSELNMSSLELGDSALYFCASSFLQAGTRSFFGPGTRLTVL.

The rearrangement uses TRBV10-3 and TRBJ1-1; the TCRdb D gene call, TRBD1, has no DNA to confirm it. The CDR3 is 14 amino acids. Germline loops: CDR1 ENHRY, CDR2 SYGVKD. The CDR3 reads CAISESMALPGAFF.

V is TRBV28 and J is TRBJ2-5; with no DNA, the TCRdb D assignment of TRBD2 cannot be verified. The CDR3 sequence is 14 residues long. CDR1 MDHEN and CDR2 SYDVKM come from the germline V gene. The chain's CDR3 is CASSFIGPQETQYF.

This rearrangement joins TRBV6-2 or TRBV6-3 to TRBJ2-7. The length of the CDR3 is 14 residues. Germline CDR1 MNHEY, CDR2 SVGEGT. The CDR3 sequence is CASSYSNGPDEQYF.

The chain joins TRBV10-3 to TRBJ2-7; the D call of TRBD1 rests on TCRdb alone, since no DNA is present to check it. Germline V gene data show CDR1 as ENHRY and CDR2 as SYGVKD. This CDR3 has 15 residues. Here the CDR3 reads CAISEGGAGTYEQYF.

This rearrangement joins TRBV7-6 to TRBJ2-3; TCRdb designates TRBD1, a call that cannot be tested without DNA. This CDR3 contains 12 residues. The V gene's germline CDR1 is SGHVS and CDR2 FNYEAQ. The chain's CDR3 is CASSQGGDTQYF.

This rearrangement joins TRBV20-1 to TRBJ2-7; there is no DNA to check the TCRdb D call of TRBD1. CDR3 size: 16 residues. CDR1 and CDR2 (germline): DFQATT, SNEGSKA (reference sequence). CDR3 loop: CSARERGAGPSYEQYF.

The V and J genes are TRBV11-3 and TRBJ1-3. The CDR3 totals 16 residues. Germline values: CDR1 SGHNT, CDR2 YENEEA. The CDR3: CASSLDGRTSGNTIYF.

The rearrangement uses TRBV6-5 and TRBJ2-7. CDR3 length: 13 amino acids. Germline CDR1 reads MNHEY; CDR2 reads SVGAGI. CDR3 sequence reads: CASSYSNWGEQYF.

CDR3 sequence: CASSQGQTQETQYF. The J gene is TRBJ2-5, the V gene TRBV23-1; as DNA is missing, the TRBD1 call by TCRdb cannot be tested. TRBV23-1 belongs to the ORF category, with a function that is uncertain. The CDR3 is 14 amino acids.

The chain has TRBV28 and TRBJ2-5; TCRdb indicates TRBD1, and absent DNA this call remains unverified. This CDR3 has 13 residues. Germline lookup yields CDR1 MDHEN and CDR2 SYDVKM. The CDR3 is CAWGDARQETQYF.

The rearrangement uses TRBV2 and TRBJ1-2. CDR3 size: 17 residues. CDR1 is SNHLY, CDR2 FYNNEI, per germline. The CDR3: CASRGRQALGPVYGYTF. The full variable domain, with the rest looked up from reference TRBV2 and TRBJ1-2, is EPEVTQTPSHQVTQMGQEVILRCVPISNHLYFYWYRQILGQKVEFLVSFYNNEISEKSEIFDDQFSVERPDGSNFTLKIRSTKLEDSAMYFCASRGRQALGPVYGYTFGSGTRLTVV.

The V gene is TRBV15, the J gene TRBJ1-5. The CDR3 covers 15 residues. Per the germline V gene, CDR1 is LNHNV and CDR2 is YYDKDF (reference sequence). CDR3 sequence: CATSRGGGGNQPQHF.

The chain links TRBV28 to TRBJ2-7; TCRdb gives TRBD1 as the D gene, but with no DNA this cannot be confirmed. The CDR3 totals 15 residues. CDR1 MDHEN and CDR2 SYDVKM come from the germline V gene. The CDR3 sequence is CASSWLGTGNYEQYF. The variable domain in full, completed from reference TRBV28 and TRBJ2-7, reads DVKVTQSSRYLVKRTGEKVFLECVQDMDHENMFWYRQDPGLGLRLIYFSYDVKMKEKGDIPEGYSVSREKKERFSLILESASTNQTSMYLCASSWLGTGNYEQYFGPGTRLTVT.

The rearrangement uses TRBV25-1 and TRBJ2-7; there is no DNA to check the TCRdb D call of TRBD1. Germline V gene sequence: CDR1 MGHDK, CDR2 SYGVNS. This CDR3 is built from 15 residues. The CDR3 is CASSSPGRDPYEQYF.

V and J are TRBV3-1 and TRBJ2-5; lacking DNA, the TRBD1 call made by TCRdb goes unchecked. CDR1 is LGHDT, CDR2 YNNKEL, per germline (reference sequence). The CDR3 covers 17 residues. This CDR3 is CASSHRDTDPRGETQYF.